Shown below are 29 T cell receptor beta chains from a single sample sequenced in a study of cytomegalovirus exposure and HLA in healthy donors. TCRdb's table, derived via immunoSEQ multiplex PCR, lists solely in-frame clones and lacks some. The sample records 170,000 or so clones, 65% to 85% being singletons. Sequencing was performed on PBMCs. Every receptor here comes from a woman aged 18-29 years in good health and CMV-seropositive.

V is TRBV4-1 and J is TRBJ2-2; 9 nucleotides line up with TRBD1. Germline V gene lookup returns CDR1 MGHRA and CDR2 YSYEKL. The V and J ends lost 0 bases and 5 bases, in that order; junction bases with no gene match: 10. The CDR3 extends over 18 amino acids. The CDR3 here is CASSQDKRQGERTGELFF. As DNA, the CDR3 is TGCGCCAGCAGCCAAGATAAGAGACAGGGGGAGAGGACCGGGGAGCTGTTTTTT.

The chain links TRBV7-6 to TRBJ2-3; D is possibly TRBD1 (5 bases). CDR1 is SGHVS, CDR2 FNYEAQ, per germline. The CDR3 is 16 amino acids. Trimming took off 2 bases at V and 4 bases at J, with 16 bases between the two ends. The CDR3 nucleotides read TGTGCCAGCAGCTTATTGGTTCGAAAGGGGCCAGATACGCAGTATTTT. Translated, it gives CASSLLVRKGPDTQYF.

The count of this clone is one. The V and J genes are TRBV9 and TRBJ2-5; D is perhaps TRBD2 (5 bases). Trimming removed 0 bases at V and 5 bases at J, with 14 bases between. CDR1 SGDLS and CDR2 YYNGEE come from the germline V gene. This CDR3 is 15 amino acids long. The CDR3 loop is CASSVAAGRGETQYF. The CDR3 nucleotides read TGTGCCAGCAGCGTAGCCGCCGGTCGAGGGGAGACCCAGTACTTC.

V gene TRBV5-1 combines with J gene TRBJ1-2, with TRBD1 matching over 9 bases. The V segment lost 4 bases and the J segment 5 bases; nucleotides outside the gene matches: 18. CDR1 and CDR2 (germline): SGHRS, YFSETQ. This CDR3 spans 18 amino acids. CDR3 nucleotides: TGCGCCAGCAGCCTGAGACCGGGACAGGGACGAATGCCTTATGGCTACACCTTC. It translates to CASSLRPGQGRMPYGYTF.

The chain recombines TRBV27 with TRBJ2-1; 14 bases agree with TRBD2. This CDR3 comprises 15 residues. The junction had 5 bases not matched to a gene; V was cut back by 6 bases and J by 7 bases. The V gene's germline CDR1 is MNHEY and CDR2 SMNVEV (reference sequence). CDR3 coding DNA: TGTGCCAGCAGGCGACTAGCGGGGGGGAATAATGAGCAGTTCTTC. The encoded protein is CASRRLAGGNNEQFF.

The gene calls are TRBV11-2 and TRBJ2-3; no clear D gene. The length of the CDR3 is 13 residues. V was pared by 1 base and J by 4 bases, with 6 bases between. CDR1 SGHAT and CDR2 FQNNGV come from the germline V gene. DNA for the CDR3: TGTGCCAGCAGCTTAGTTGACTCAGATACGCAGTATTTT. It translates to CASSLVDSDTQYF.

The CDR3 DNA follows: TGTGCCAGCCATGCCGGGAGCCTCAGAAATGAGCAGTTCTTC. It translates to CASHAGSLRNEQFF. This chain links TRBV6-5 with TRBJ2-1; TRBD2 might be the D (6 bases). V shed 8 bases and J shed 7 bases, with 18 bases lying between them. Germline CDR1 MNHEY, CDR2 SVGAGI. This CDR3 is built from 14 residues.

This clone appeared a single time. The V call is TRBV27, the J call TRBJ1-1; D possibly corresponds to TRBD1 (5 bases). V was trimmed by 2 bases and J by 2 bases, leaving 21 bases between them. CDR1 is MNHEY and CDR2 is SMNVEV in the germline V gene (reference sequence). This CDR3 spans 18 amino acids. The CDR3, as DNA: TGTGCCAGCAGTTTAAATTCGGGGGACCGGGGGTTTAACACTGAAGCTTTCTTT. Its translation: CASSLNSGDRGFNTEAFF.

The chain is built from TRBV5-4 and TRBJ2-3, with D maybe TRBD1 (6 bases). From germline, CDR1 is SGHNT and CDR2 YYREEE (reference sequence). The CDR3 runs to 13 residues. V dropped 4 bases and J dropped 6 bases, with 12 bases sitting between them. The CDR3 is CASSKDRPDTQYF. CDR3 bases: TGTGCCAGCAGCAAAGACAGGCCGGATACGCAGTATTTT.

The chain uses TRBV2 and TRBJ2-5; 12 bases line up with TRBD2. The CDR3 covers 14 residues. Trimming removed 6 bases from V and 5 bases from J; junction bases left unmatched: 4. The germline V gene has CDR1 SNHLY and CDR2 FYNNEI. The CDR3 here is CASSGLAGRETQYF. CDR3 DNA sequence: TGTGCCAGCAGCGGACTAGCGGGGAGGGAGACCCAGTACTTC.

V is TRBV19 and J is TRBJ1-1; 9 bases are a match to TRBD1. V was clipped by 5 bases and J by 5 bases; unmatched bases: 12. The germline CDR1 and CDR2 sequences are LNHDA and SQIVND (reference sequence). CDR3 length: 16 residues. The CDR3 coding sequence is TGTGCCAGTAGTCCCCCGGGACAGGGCTGGGGAACTGAAGCTTTCTTT. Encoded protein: CASSPPGQGWGTEAFF.

CDR3 in DNA: TGTGCCAGCAGCTTGGACGCGGGGGCAGGAACCGGGGAGCTGTTTTTT. It yields the protein CASSLDAGAGTGELFF. The rearrangement joins TRBV5-6 to TRBJ2-2; the D gene is possibly TRBD2 (7 bases). CDR3 length equals 16 residues. Germline V lookup: CDR1 SGHDT, CDR2 YYEEEE. V lost 0 bases and J lost 5, with 14 bases in between.

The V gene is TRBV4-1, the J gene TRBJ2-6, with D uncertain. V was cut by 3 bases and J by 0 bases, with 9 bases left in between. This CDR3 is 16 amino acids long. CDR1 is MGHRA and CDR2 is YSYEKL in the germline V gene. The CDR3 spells CASSHPPSSGANVLTF. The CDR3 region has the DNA TGCGCCAGCAGCCACCCCCCGAGCTCTGGGGCCAACGTCCTGACTTTC.

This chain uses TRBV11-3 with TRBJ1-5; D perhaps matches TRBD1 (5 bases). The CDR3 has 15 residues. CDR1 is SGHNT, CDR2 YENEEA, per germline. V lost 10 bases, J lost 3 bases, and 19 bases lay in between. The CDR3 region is CAIPSPQGHNQPQHF. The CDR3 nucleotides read TGTGCCATCCCCTCTCCTCAGGGCCACAATCAGCCCCAGCATTTT.

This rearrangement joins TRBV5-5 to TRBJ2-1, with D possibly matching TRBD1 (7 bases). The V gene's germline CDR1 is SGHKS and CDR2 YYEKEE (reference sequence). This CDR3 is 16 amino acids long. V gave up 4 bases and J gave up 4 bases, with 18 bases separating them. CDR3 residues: CASSPLGGTAYNEQFF. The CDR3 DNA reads TGTGCCAGCAGCCCTTTGGGCGGGACAGCTTACAATGAGCAGTTCTTC.

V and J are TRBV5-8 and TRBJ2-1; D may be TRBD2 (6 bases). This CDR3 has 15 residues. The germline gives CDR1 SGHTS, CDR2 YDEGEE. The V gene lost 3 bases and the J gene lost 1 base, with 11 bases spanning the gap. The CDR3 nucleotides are TGTGCCAGCAGCTCGGGACTGAATTCCTACAATGAGCAGTTCTTC. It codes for CASSSGLNSYNEQFF.

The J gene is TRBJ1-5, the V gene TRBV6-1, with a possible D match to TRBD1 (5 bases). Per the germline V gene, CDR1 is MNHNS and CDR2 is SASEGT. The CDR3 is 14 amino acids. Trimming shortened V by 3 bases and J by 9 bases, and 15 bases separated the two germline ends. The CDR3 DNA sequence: TGTGCCAGCAGTGATTTGGCAGGGCCACGGCCCCAGCATTTT. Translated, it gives CASSDLAGPRPQHF.

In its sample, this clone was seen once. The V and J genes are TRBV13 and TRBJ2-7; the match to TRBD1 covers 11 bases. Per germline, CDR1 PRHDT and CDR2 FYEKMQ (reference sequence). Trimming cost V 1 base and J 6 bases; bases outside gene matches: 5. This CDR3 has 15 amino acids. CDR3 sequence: CASSLARTGGTEQYF. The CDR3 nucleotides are TGTGCCAGCAGCTTAGCAAGGACAGGGGGCACCGAGCAGTACTTC.

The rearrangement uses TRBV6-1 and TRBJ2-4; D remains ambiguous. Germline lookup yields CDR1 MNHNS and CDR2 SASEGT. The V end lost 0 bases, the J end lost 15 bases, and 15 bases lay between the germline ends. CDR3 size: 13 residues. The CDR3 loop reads CASSEALGRSWYF. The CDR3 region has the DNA TGTGCCAGCAGTGAAGCGCTAGGCAGAAGTTGGTACTTC.

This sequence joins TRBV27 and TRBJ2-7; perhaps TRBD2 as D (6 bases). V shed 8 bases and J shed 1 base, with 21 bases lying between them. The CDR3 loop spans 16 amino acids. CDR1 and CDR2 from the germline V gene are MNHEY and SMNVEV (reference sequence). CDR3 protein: CASRRVGVEPSYEQYF. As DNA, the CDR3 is TGTGCCAGCCGGAGGGTAGGGGTCGAACCGTCCTACGAGCAGTACTTC.

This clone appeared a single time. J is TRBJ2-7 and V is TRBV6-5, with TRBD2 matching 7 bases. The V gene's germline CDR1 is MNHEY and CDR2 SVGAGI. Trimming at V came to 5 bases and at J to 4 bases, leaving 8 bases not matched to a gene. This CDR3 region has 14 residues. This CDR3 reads CASSPFRGGYEQYF. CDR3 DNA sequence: TGTGCCAGCAGTCCCTTTCGCGGGGGTTACGAGCAGTACTTC.

CDR3 protein: CASSLSHSNQPQHF. CDR3 DNA sequence: TGTGCCAGCTCACTTAGTCATAGCAATCAGCCCCAGCATTTT. The chain has TRBV18 and TRBJ1-5, with D unclear. The V end was cut by 4 bases, the J end by 0 bases, with 7 bases between. This CDR3 region has 14 residues. Germline V lookup: CDR1 KGHSH, CDR2 LQKENI.

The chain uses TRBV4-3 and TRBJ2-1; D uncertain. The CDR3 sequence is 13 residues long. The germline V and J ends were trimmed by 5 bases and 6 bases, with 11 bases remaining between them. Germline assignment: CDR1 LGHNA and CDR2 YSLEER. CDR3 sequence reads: CASSIPGGNEQFF. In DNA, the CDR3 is TGCGCCAGCAGCATACCCGGTGGCAATGAGCAGTTCTTC.

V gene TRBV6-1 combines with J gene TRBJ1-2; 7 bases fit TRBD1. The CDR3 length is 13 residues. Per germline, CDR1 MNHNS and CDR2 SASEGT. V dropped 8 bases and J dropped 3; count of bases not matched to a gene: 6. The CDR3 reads CASHRDSYYGYTF. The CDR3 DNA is TGTGCCAGCCACCGGGACAGCTACTATGGCTACACCTTC.

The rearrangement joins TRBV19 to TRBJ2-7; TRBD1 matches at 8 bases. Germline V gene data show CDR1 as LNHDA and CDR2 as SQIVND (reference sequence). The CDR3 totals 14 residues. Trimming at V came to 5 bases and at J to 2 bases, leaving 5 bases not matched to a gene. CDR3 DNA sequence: TGTGCCAGTAGTGGACAGGGAGGAACCTACGAGCAGTACTTC. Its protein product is CASSGQGGTYEQYF.

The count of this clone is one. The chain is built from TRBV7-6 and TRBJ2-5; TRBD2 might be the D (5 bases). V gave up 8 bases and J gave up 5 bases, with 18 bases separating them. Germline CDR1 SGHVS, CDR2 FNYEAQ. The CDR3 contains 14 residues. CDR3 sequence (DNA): TGTGCCAGCGGAAAAACTTCTAGCTGGGAGACCCAGTACTTC. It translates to CASGKTSSWETQYF.

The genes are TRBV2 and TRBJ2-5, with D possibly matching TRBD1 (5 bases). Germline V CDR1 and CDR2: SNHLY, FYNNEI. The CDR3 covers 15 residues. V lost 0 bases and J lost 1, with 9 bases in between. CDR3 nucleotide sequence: TGTGCCAGCAGTGAAGCGCTTCAGGGCCAAGAGACCCAGTACTTC. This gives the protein CASSEALQGQETQYF.

The CDR3 bases are TGTGCCAGCAGCCTAGCGGGGGGATCGTCCCAGTACTTC. It yields the protein CASSLAGGSSQYF. The rearrangement links TRBV6-5 to TRBJ2-5, with TRBD2 matching 11 bases. This CDR3 region has 13 residues. The ends lost 6 bases at V and 9 bases at J; junction bases unmatched: 6. CDR1 MNHEY and CDR2 SVGAGI come from the germline V gene.

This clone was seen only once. The CDR3 DNA reads as TGCAGTGCTAGAGTCTCCTTTGAGCAGTTCTTC. It yields the protein CSARVSFEQFF. The chain links TRBV20-1 to TRBJ2-1, with D hard to call. The CDR3 loop spans 11 amino acids. Germline V gene sequence: CDR1 DFQATT, CDR2 SNEGSKA (reference sequence). V was trimmed by 1 base and J by 9 bases, leaving 7 bases between them.